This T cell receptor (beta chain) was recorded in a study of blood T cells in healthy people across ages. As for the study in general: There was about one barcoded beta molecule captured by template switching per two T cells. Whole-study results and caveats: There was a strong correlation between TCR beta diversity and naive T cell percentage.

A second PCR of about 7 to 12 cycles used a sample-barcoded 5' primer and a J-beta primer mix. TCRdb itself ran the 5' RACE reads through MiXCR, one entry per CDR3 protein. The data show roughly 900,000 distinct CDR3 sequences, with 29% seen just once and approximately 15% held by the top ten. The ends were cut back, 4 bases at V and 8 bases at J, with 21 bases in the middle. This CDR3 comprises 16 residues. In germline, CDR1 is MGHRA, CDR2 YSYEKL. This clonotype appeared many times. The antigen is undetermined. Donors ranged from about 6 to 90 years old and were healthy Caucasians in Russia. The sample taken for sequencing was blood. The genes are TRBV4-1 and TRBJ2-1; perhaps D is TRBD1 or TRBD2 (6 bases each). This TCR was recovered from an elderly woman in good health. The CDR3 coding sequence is TGCGCCAGCAGCCTTCAAGTCGGGGGCGCGACCTATGAGCAGTTCTTC. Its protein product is CASSLQVGGATYEQFF.